This T cell receptor (beta chain) was observed in a study of blood T cells in healthy people across ages. The second PCR ran about 6 to 12 cycles with a sample-barcoded 5' primer and J-beta primers. TCRdb fed the 5' RACE reads into MiXCR, producing one record per CDR3 protein. Of over 1.5 million distinct CDR3 sequences in the sample, 40% to 55% are singletons; the top ten hold over 2%. Donor samples were obtained from healthy Caucasian individuals from Russia, aged about 6 to 95. Drawing of peripheral blood yielded 8.5 to 10 milliliters from each donor. Extraction of total RNA produced a minimum of 5.5 micrograms from each sample. Only one count was recorded for this clonotype. V was cut by 2 bases and J by 11 bases, with 14 bases left in between. The germline gives CDR1 SGHRS, CDR2 YFSETQ. The CDR3 totals 13 residues.

The chain has TRBV5-1 and TRBJ2-1, with a possible D match to TRBD1 (6 bases). Specimen: blood. The sequence derives from a woman aged 40 to 50 in good health. The chain's CDR3 is CASSFDSQGKQFF. Written as DNA, the CDR3 is TGCGCCAGCAGCTTCGACAGCCAGGGGAAGCAGTTCTTC.